These 28 T cell receptor beta chains share one sample of origin, sequenced in a study of cytomegalovirus exposure and HLA in healthy donors. This table comes from immunoSEQ multiplex PCR, and its TCRdb copy is limited to in-frame clones, with some not included. The data hold approximately 160,000 clones, with about 88% observed a single time. Sequencing was done on a sample of PBMCs. The receptors derive from a woman aged 18-29 years in good health and CMV-seropositive.

V is TRBV6-6 and J is TRBJ2-7, with D tentatively TRBD1 (5 bases). The V gene lost 6 bases and the J gene lost 0 bases, with 15 bases spanning the gap. This CDR3 has 15 amino acids. The germline V gene has CDR1 MNHNY and CDR2 SVGAGI (reference sequence). The DNA for the CDR3 is TGTGCCAGCAGCCCCGGACATTCGAGCTCCTACGAGCAGTACTTC. Translation gives CASSPGHSSSYEQYF.

This clone has a single count. This chain links TRBV11-2 with TRBJ2-3; the D is unclear. The CDR3 has 14 residues. The germline V and J ends were trimmed by 2 bases and 0 bases, with 6 bases remaining between them. Per germline, CDR1 SGHAT and CDR2 FQNNGV. The CDR3 region has the DNA TGTGCCAGCAGCTTATCCTATAGCACAGATACGCAGTATTTT. Translation: CASSLSYSTDTQYF. The full variable domain, completed using reference TRBV11-2 and TRBJ2-3, is EAGVAQSPRYKIIEKRQSVAFWCNPISGHATLYWYQQILGQGPKLLIQFQNNGVVDDSQLPKDRFSAERLKGVDSTLKIQPAKLEDSAVYLCASSLSYSTDTQYFGPGTRLTVL.

This clone was observed a single time. The rearrangement uses TRBV5-1 and TRBJ1-1; 10 positions agree with TRBD1. Germline V CDR1 and CDR2: SGHRS, YFSETQ. Losses at the gene ends were 4 bases for V and 4 bases for J; bases not matched to a gene: 7. The CDR3 extends over 15 amino acids. For the CDR3, the DNA is TGCGCCAGCAGCACGTACGGACAGGGGGGCACTGAAGCTTTCTTT. It codes for CASSTYGQGGTEAFF.

The gene calls are TRBV2 and TRBJ2-7, with 7 bases lining up with TRBD1. Germline V gene data show CDR1 as SNHLY and CDR2 as FYNNEI. V was pared by 1 base and J by 4 bases, with 4 bases of the junction left unmatched. The CDR3 spans 14 residues. The CDR3 protein is CASSEEWTGYEQYF. The CDR3 bases are TGTGCCAGCAGTGAAGAGTGGACAGGTTACGAGCAGTACTTC.

CDR3: CARLGGRPSGANVLTF. CDR3 nucleotide sequence: TGTGCCAGGCTGGGGGGACGGCCCTCTGGGGCCAACGTCCTGACTTTC. V usage is TRBV5-3 and J usage is TRBJ2-6, with D possibly being TRBD2 (6 bases). TRBV5-3 carries the ORF label, with uncertain function. The CDR3 loop spans 16 amino acids. The V gene lost 8 bases and the J gene lost 0 bases, with 15 bases spanning the gap.

This clone was picked up many times. The rearrangement links TRBV19 to TRBJ1-2, with D perhaps matching TRBD1 (5 bases). In germline, CDR1 is LNHDA, CDR2 SQIVND (reference sequence). Between the trimmed V and J ends, which lost 3 bases and 2 bases, there was a span of 13 bases. There are 15 residues in the CDR3. The CDR3 DNA reads TGTGCCAGTAGTATGCAGGGAATGGGGAACTATGGCTACACCTTC. Its translation: CASSMQGMGNYGYTF.

The CDR3: CASRESGRGSYEQYF. The CDR3 coding sequence is TGTGCCAGCCGAGAGAGCGGGAGGGGGTCCTACGAGCAGTACTTC. The V call is TRBV28, the J call TRBJ2-7; the match to TRBD2 covers 10 bases. The CDR3 consists of 15 residues. V was pared by 8 bases and J by 1 base, with 8 bases of the junction left unmatched. The germline CDR1 and CDR2 sequences are MDHEN and SYDVKM.

The V call is TRBV25-1, the J call TRBJ2-7; TRBD1 aligns across 10 bases. The CDR3 extends over 15 amino acids. CDR1 is MGHDK, CDR2 SYGVNS, per germline. V lost 7 bases and J lost 5; bases outside the gene matches: 11. CDR3 residues: CASTDGGTGVDEQYF. The CDR3 DNA reads as TGTGCCAGCACCGACGGTGGGACAGGGGTCGACGAGCAGTACTTC.

This chain uses TRBV13 with TRBJ2-2, with 12 positions matching TRBD2. The CDR3 length is 15 residues. Germline CDR1 PRHDT, CDR2 FYEKMQ (reference sequence). Unmatched junction bases numbered 6, after V lost 5 bases and J lost 8 bases. CDR3 amino acids: CASSPRLAGVGELFF. DNA for the CDR3: TGTGCCAGCAGCCCCCGACTAGCGGGAGTAGGGGAGCTGTTTTTT.

The V call is TRBV2, the J call TRBJ1-1; tentative D call: TRBD1 (6 bases). The V gene lost 1 base and the J gene lost 4 bases, with 16 bases spanning the gap. Germline V CDR1 and CDR2: SNHLY, FYNNEI. The CDR3 spans 16 residues. The CDR3 DNA reads TGTGCCAGCAGTGAAGTATTTGGGGGCTTGGGCACTGAAGCTTTCTTT. Residues: CASSEVFGGLGTEAFF.

The J gene is TRBJ2-7, the V gene TRBV7-9, with TRBD2 matching over 11 bases. V was clipped by 5 bases and J by 1 base; unmatched bases: 4. This CDR3 has 15 amino acids. The germline V gene encodes CDR1 SEHNR and CDR2 FQNEAQ (reference sequence). The CDR3 region has the DNA TGTGCCAGCAGCACCGGGACTAGCGGTTCCTACGAGCAGTACTTC. Protein sequence: CASSTGTSGSYEQYF.

This chain links TRBV6-1 with TRBJ2-3, with 7 bases fitting TRBD2. Germline V gene data show CDR1 as MNHNS and CDR2 as SASEGT. CDR3 length: 16 residues. With V trimmed by 4 bases and J by 3 bases, 10 bases remained unmatched. The CDR3 sequence is CASSGRLVGGTDTQYF. DNA of the CDR3: TGTGCCAGCAGTGGACGACTAGTGGGAGGGACAGATACGCAGTATTTT.

This clone appeared a single time. V usage is TRBV30 and J usage is TRBJ2-3, with TRBD2 matching over 12 bases. The CDR3 sequence is 16 residues long. Germline CDR1 and CDR2: GTSNPN and SVGIG (reference sequence). The trim removed 0 bases at V and 5 bases at J, leaving 6 bases unmatched. CDR3 DNA sequence: TGTGCCTGGAGTGTACGACTAGCGGGAGTCCTAGATACGCAGTATTTT. Protein sequence: CAWSVRLAGVLDTQYF. The full variable domain, its missing parts supplied by reference TRBV30 and TRBJ2-3, is SQTIHQWPATLVQPVGSPLSLECTVEGTSNPNLYWYRQAAGRGLQLLFYSVGIGQISSEVPQNLSASRPQDRQFILSSKKLLLSDSGFYLCAWSVRLAGVLDTQYFGPGTRLTVL.

The V call is TRBV14, the J call TRBJ2-3, with 7 bases lining up with TRBD1. The V and J ends lost 2 bases and 1 base, in that order; junction bases with no gene match: 6. CDR3 size: 16 residues. Germline V CDR1 and CDR2: SGHDN, FVKESK. The CDR3 DNA is TGTGCCAGCAGCCAAAGGGGGCCGACACGCACAGATACGCAGTATTTT. Amino acid sequence: CASSQRGPTRTDTQYF.

The chain has TRBV5-4 and TRBJ2-5; TRBD2 aligns across 7 bases. V gave up 4 bases and J gave up 1 base; unmatched junction bases: 7. The germline CDR1 and CDR2 sequences are SGHNT and YYREEE (reference sequence). The length of the CDR3 is 15 residues. CDR3 protein: CASSPAAGTQETQYF. The CDR3 region has the DNA TGTGCCAGCAGCCCCGCAGCGGGGACCCAAGAGACCCAGTACTTC.

This clone was picked up one time. The genes are TRBV7-9 and TRBJ2-2; no definite D call. The CDR3 runs 11 residues. The V end was cut by 8 bases, the J end by 8 bases, with 9 bases between. Germline V gene data show CDR1 as SEHNR and CDR2 as FQNEAQ (reference sequence). CDR3 coding DNA: TGTGCCAGCCCGGTCCGGGGGGAGCTGTTTTTT. Its translation: CASPVRGELFF.

The J gene is TRBJ2-7, the V gene TRBV4-1, with 9 bases lining up with TRBD1. The CDR3 covers 16 residues. Germline CDR1 reads MGHRA; CDR2 reads YSYEKL. V was clipped by 0 bases and J by 7 bases; unmatched bases: 10. The CDR3, as DNA: TGCGCCAGCAGCCAAGATAGTGGACAGGGGTTTGGGGAGCAGTACTTC. Amino acid sequence: CASSQDSGQGFGEQYF.

The chain carries TRBV11-2 and TRBJ1-1, with 7 positions matching TRBD1. V was clipped by 7 bases and J by 5 bases; unmatched bases: 7. The CDR3 is 13 amino acids. CDR1 is SGHAT and CDR2 is FQNNGV in the germline V gene. The CDR3 reads CASTLTGWTEAFF. CDR3 coding DNA: TGTGCCAGCACCTTGACAGGGTGGACTGAAGCTTTCTTT. The full variable domain, in which reference TRBV11-2 and TRBJ1-1 provide the parts outside the CDR3, is EAGVAQSPRYKIIEKRQSVAFWCNPISGHATLYWYQQILGQGPKLLIQFQNNGVVDDSQLPKDRFSAERLKGVDSTLKIQPAKLEDSAVYLCASTLTGWTEAFFGQGTRLTVV.

The chain is built from TRBV4-1 and TRBJ1-2; 8 bases are a match to TRBD1. The V gene end was trimmed by 3 bases and the J gene end by 4 bases; junction bases not matched to a gene: 7. Germline CDR1 and CDR2: MGHRA and YSYEKL. This CDR3 spans 15 amino acids. CDR3 amino acids: CASSHSGQGSYGYTF. DNA for the CDR3: TGCGCCAGCAGCCACAGCGGACAGGGATCCTATGGCTACACCTTC.

In its sample, this clone was seen once. The chain has TRBV20-1 and TRBJ2-7; perhaps TRBD1 as D (6 bases). The V end was cut by 7 bases, the J end by 3 bases, with 7 bases between. CDR1 and CDR2 (germline): DFQATT, SNEGSKA (reference sequence). The CDR3 has 10 amino acids. The CDR3 spells CSVGGYEQYF. CDR3 DNA sequence: TGCAGTGTAGGGGGCTACGAGCAGTACTTC.

The rearrangement links TRBV28 to TRBJ2-7, with D possibly being TRBD2 (5 bases). The CDR3 is made up of 13 amino acids. V was trimmed by 2 bases and J by 5 bases, leaving 10 bases between them. Germline CDR1 is MDHEN and CDR2 is SYDVKM. The CDR3: CASSLEGADEQYF. The CDR3 coding sequence is TGTGCCAGCAGTTTAGAGGGAGCCGACGAGCAGTACTTC.

This clone was seen once. This sequence joins TRBV5-1 and TRBJ1-4, with TRBD1 as a possible D gene (5 bases). The V gene's germline CDR1 is SGHRS and CDR2 YFSETQ. The V end was cut by 4 bases, the J end by 4 bases, with 11 bases between. This CDR3 is built from 14 residues. The CDR3 sequence: CASSPGEGNEKLFF. The CDR3 DNA is TGCGCCAGCAGCCCGGGGGAAGGTAATGAAAAACTGTTTTTT.

As DNA, the CDR3 is TGTGCCAGCAGTTTGGTGCGGGGCACCTACGAGCAGTACTTC. It specifies CASSLVRGTYEQYF. The chain uses TRBV27 and TRBJ2-7; the D gene is possibly TRBD2 (6 bases). V lost 3 bases and J 2 bases, leaving 11 bases between the germline ends. In germline, CDR1 is MNHEY, CDR2 SMNVEV (reference sequence). This CDR3 has 14 amino acids.

The rearrangement links TRBV7-2 to TRBJ2-7; 12 bases line up with TRBD1. V was pared by 2 bases and J by 7 bases, with 9 bases of the junction left unmatched. Germline lookup yields CDR1 SGHTA and CDR2 FQGNSA. This CDR3 spans 16 amino acids. The CDR3 DNA is TGTGCCAGCAGCTTACCGGGACAGGGGGCGCTGGGAGAGCAGTACTTC. Translation: CASSLPGQGALGEQYF.

CDR3 in amino acids: CASSYSTVTEAFF. In DNA, the CDR3 is TGTGCCAGCAGTTACTCGACTGTCACTGAAGCTTTCTTT. This sequence joins TRBV6-5 and TRBJ1-1; no firm D call. The CDR3 sequence is 13 residues long. The germline V and J ends were trimmed by 0 bases and 4 bases, with 6 bases remaining between them. Looked up from germline, CDR1 is MNHEY and CDR2 is SVGAGI.

The rearrangement joins TRBV5-6 to TRBJ1-1; weak D call: TRBD1 (5 bases). The germline gives CDR1 SGHDT, CDR2 YYEEEE. V was shortened by 0 bases and J by 10 bases, with 10 bases between the two germline ends. The CDR3 has 12 residues. Here the CDR3 DNA reads TGTGCCAGCAGCTTGGTGCAGGGAGGAGCTTTCTTT. This sequence encodes CASSLVQGGAFF.

The chain recombines TRBV23-1 with TRBJ2-3; 8 bases line up with TRBD2. TRBV23-1 belongs to the ORF category, with a function that is uncertain. The CDR3 loop spans 18 amino acids. V was pared by 1 base and J by 3 bases, with 12 bases of the junction left unmatched. CDR3 loop: CASSQLAQRELITDTQYF. Here the CDR3 DNA reads TGCGCCAGCAGTCAATTGGCCCAGCGGGAGTTGATAACAGATACGCAGTATTTT.

This chain links TRBV9 with TRBJ1-3, with D tentatively TRBD1 (6 bases). Trimming removed 0 bases at V and 1 base at J, with 14 bases between. Germline V gene sequence: CDR1 SGDLS, CDR2 YYNGEE. The CDR3 sequence is 17 residues long. CDR3 in DNA: TGTGCCAGCAGCGTAGGGGTAGGGGGAACTTCTGGAAACACCATATATTTT. Encoded protein: CASSVGVGGTSGNTIYF.